These 28 T cell receptor beta chains were all obtained from the same sample, sequenced in a study of blood T cell repertoires in COVID-19 (dated by TCRdb to between 2020 and 2021). Receptor libraries were prepared by the immunoSEQ multiplex PCR assay. TCRdb stores this immuneACCESS table with in-frame sequences only. Part of the clones is absent; in the studies checked, under half of the shortfall reflects unresolved V genes, and no reason is known for the rest. This sample has 130,000 or so clones in its table, and around 86% of those were observed once. 3.5% to 5% of the sample rests with the top ten. What was sequenced was peripheral blood. Receptor source: a man aged 40-49 years with acute or convalescent COVID-19.

The CDR3 region has the DNA TGTGCCAGCAGCGTAGGTCGCGGATTTTCGCAGGGGGCAGAGGAGACCCAGTACTTC. Translating gives CASSVGRGFSQGAEETQYF. V is TRBV9 and J is TRBJ2-5; the match to TRBD1 covers 8 bases. This CDR3 is built from 19 residues. The germline CDR1 and CDR2 sequences are SGDLS and YYNGEE. Trimming removed 0 bases from V and 5 bases from J; junction bases left unmatched: 18.

The chain joins TRBV9 to TRBJ2-3; D ambiguous. Trimming removed 0 bases from V and 3 bases from J, with 14 bases in between. This CDR3 contains 16 residues. CDR1 and CDR2 (germline): SGDLS, YYNGEE. This chain's CDR3 is CASSVEVGRMTDTQYF. The DNA for the CDR3 is TGTGCCAGCAGCGTAGAAGTAGGCAGGATGACAGATACGCAGTATTTT.

The gene calls are TRBV5-6 and TRBJ2-1; 11 bases line up with TRBD1. This CDR3 is built from 16 residues. In germline, CDR1 is SGHDT, CDR2 YYEEEE. Trimming cost V 0 bases and J 9 bases; bases outside gene matches: 8. As DNA, the CDR3 is TGTGCCAGCAGCTTGGTGTATGGGACAGGGGGAGGTGAGCAGTTCTTC. This translates into CASSLVYGTGGGEQFF.

This chain connects TRBV6-5 to TRBJ2-1, with TRBD1 matching over 9 bases. Germline values: CDR1 MNHEY, CDR2 SVGAGI. This CDR3 is built from 13 residues. With V trimmed by 6 bases and J by 9 bases, 6 bases remained unmatched. The CDR3 is CASRLQGAREQFF. The CDR3 DNA reads TGTGCCAGCAGACTACAGGGGGCTCGTGAGCAGTTCTTC.

This clone has just one count. The same CDR3 can be traced to other DNA sequences in this sample. The chain joins TRBV7-9 to TRBJ2-3; TRBD2 matches at 7 bases. Germline assignment: CDR1 SEHNR and CDR2 FQNEAQ (reference sequence). The CDR3 has 14 residues. Losses at the gene ends were 4 bases for V and 2 bases for J; bases not matched to a gene: 3. The CDR3 sequence is CASSSSGNTDTQYF. The CDR3 DNA is TGTGCCAGCAGCTCCAGCGGGAACACAGATACGCAGTATTTT. Drawing the rest from reference TRBV7-9 and TRBJ2-3, the complete variable domain is DTGVSQNPRHKITKRGQNVTFRCDPISEHNRLYWYRQTLGQGPEFLTYFQNEAQLEKSRLLSDRFSAERPKGSFSTLEIQRTEQGDSAMYLCASSSSGNTDTQYFGPGTRLTVL.

The chain links TRBV30 to TRBJ1-2, with TRBD1 matching over 9 bases. The J segment lost 8 bases and the V segment lost 7 bases, leaving 8 bases of the junction unmatched. The V gene's germline CDR1 is GTSNPN and CDR2 SVGIG (reference sequence). The CDR3 length is 12 residues. CDR3 in DNA: TGTGCCTCATGGGACAGGGTGAGGGGCTACACCTTC. Residues: CASWDRVRGYTF.

J is TRBJ2-3 and V is TRBV6-1; 8 bases line up with TRBD2. After removal of 2 bases from V and 1 base from J, the junction contained 5 bases not matched to a gene. Germline CDR1 is MNHNS and CDR2 is SASEGT. This CDR3 is 16 amino acids long. CDR3 sequence: CASSEKAGDGTDTQYF. In nucleotides, the CDR3 is TGTGCCAGCAGTGAAAAAGCGGGGGACGGCACAGATACGCAGTATTTT.

The rearrangement links TRBV29-1 to TRBJ2-1, with D unresolved. Trimming took 6 bases from V and 3 from J, leaving 12 bases between them. CDR1 and CDR2 (germline): SQVTM, ANQGSEA. CDR3 length: 13 residues. The DNA for the CDR3 is TGCAGCGTGGCCGGGTCTCTCTACAATGAGCAGTTCTTC. This gives the protein CSVAGSLYNEQFF.

The rearrangement links TRBV18 to TRBJ1-3; D is uncertain. The CDR3 length is 16 residues. In germline, CDR1 is KGHSH, CDR2 LQKENI. Trimming stripped 3 bases from V and 0 bases from J, with 12 bases between. CDR3 sequence reads: CASSPAGLLSGNTIYF. The DNA for the CDR3 is TGTGCCAGCTCACCGGCAGGCCTCCTCTCTGGAAACACCATATATTTT.

The chain uses TRBV7-6 and TRBJ2-2, with TRBD1 matching over 7 bases. Germline trimming cut 4 bases from V and 7 bases from J; bases unmatched to any gene: 9. There are 15 residues in the CDR3. CDR1 SGHVS and CDR2 FNYEAQ come from the germline V gene. This CDR3 reads CASSSGQEYGGELFF. In nucleotides, the CDR3 is TGTGCCAGCAGCTCCGGACAGGAATACGGCGGGGAGCTGTTTTTT.

This clone was counted only a few times. Here the CDR3 reads CASSEAPSREQYF. DNA for the CDR3: TGTGCCAGCAGTGAAGCGCCGAGCCGCGAGCAGTACTTC. This chain links TRBV6-1 with TRBJ2-7; D gene unclear. The CDR3 is 13 amino acids. Germline V lookup: CDR1 MNHNS, CDR2 SASEGT. Trimming shortened V by 0 bases and J by 6 bases, and 9 bases separated the two germline ends.

This chain uses TRBV9 with TRBJ2-3, with D possibly matching TRBD2 (5 bases). Germline lookup yields CDR1 SGDLS and CDR2 YYNGEE. Trimming removed 4 bases at V and 5 bases at J, with 14 bases between. The CDR3 is 14 amino acids. The CDR3 region has the DNA TGTGCCAGCAGCAAAGACCCTAGCCAAGATACGCAGTATTTT. It codes for CASSKDPSQDTQYF.

Comment on this clone: Germline is not matched at one junction end, which may reflect a read error. J is TRBJ1-1 and V is TRBV6-1, with D unclear. The germline CDR1 and CDR2 sequences are MNHNS and SASEGT. The CDR3 is 11 residues long. CDR3 in DNA: TGTGCCAGCAGTGACACGGGTACCATTAAATTT. Protein: CASSDTGTIKF.

V is TRBV5-5 and J is TRBJ1-1, with 9 bases identical to TRBD1. V was pared by 0 bases and J by 7 bases, with 10 bases of the junction left unmatched. Germline CDR1 SGHKS, CDR2 YYEKEE (reference sequence). The CDR3 sequence is 16 residues long. CDR3: CASSLALTGGIGEAFF. The DNA for the CDR3 is TGTGCCAGCAGCTTGGCCTTAACAGGGGGCATTGGTGAAGCTTTCTTT.

This clone was counted between two and nine times. This chain uses TRBV19 with TRBJ1-5, with D maybe TRBD1 (5 bases). The CDR3 covers 13 residues. The germline V and J ends were trimmed by 5 bases and 7 bases, with 12 bases remaining between them. The germline CDR1 and CDR2 sequences are LNHDA and SQIVND (reference sequence). DNA of the CDR3: TGTGCCAGTAGTTTCAGGGAAACCCAGCCCCAGCATTTT. It encodes CASSFRETQPQHF.

The chain joins TRBV6-1 to TRBJ1-1; D unresolved. Germline V gene data show CDR1 as MNHNS and CDR2 as SASEGT. CDR3 size: 12 residues. V was cut by 2 bases and J by 7 bases, with 8 bases left in between. The CDR3 sequence is CASSEQTFEAFF. The CDR3 DNA sequence: TGTGCCAGCAGTGAACAGACTTTTGAAGCTTTCTTT.

This sequence joins TRBV3-1 (or the pseudogene TRBV3-2) and TRBJ1-3; D uncertain. The CDR3 contains 13 residues. Germline CDR1 is LGHDT and CDR2 is YNNKEL (reference sequence). V lost 8 bases and J lost 4, with 12 bases in between. CDR3 sequence (DNA): TGTGCCAGCGAGGGTCGTAGAGGAAACACCATATATTTT. Residues: CASEGRRGNTIYF.

The chain uses TRBV10-3 and TRBJ1-1, with D possibly TRBD1 on 5 matching bases. Trimming pared 7 bases from V and 2 bases from J, leaving 11 bases between. The CDR3 consists of 13 residues. Per the germline V gene, CDR1 is ENHRY and CDR2 is SYGVKD. The DNA of the CDR3 is TGTGCCATCAATCCCCAGGGAAACACTGAAGCTTTCTTT. This gives the protein CAINPQGNTEAFF.

Only one count was recorded for this clone. The chain carries TRBV6-5 and TRBJ2-7; TRBD1 is a possible D gene (6 bases). The CDR3 contains 11 residues. Germline V gene data show CDR1 as MNHEY and CDR2 as SVGAGI. V was shortened by 8 bases and J by 4 bases, with 9 bases between the two germline ends. CDR3 DNA: TGTGCCAGCGGGCAGGGGTACGAGCAGTACTTC. As protein: CASGQGYEQYF.

The gene calls are TRBV30 and TRBJ1-4; the D gene is possibly TRBD1 (5 bases). The germline V gene encodes CDR1 GTSNPN and CDR2 SVGIG (reference sequence). The CDR3 has 14 amino acids. V lost 0 bases and J 7 bases, leaving 12 bases between the germline ends. CDR3 residues: CAWSVLGLSEKLFF. As DNA, the CDR3 is TGTGCCTGGAGTGTACTGGGGCTGAGTGAAAAACTGTTTTTT.

The chain has TRBV5-1 and TRBJ2-7; TRBD2 agrees at 13 bases. The CDR3 runs to 15 residues. V trimming: 4 bases; J trimming: 4 bases; junction bases outside the gene matches: 5. CDR1 is SGHRS, CDR2 YFSETQ, per germline. CDR3 residues: CASSPRTSGSYEQYF. CDR3 coding DNA: TGCGCCAGCAGCCCCCGGACTAGCGGGAGTTACGAGCAGTACTTC.

This chain links TRBV5-1 with TRBJ1-1; 11 nucleotides match TRBD1. Per germline, CDR1 SGHRS and CDR2 YFSETQ. There are 15 residues in the CDR3. The junction had 6 bases not matched to a gene; V was cut back by 4 bases and J by 4 bases. CDR3: CASSTGQGASTEAFF. CDR3 sequence (DNA): TGCGCCAGCAGCACTGGACAGGGGGCGAGCACTGAAGCTTTCTTT.

The chain links TRBV13 to TRBJ2-7; perhaps TRBD1 as D (6 bases). The length of the CDR3 is 12 residues. In germline, CDR1 is PRHDT, CDR2 FYEKMQ (reference sequence). V lost 5 bases and J 7 bases, leaving 12 bases between the germline ends. As DNA, the CDR3 is TGTGCCAGCAGCCCCGGACAGAAGGAGCAGTACTTC. Amino acids: CASSPGQKEQYF.

The rearrangement joins TRBV9 to TRBJ2-2; D gene unclear. Trimming removed 0 bases from V and 5 bases from J, with 11 bases in between. Germline V gene sequence: CDR1 SGDLS, CDR2 YYNGEE. The CDR3 has 15 residues. The DNA of the CDR3 is TGTGCCAGCAGCGTAGCCCAACGACAAACCGGGGAGCTGTTTTTT. Its translation: CASSVAQRQTGELFF.

This sequence joins TRBV12-5 and TRBJ2-3; 10 nucleotides align to TRBD2. The CDR3 runs to 18 residues. Looked up from germline, CDR1 is LGHNT and CDR2 is FRNRAP. Unmatched junction bases numbered 13, after V lost 6 bases and J lost 1 base. The chain's CDR3 is CASGRSSGRGPGTDTQYF. The CDR3, as DNA: TGTGCTAGTGGACGATCCAGCGGGAGGGGTCCGGGCACAGATACGCAGTATTTT.

The rearrangement joins TRBV5-1 to TRBJ1-5; D is undetermined. The CDR3 runs to 13 residues. Germline CDR1 and CDR2: SGHRS and YFSETQ. V lost 1 base and J 5 bases, leaving 7 bases between the germline ends. The CDR3 sequence: CASSLYQDQPQHF. The CDR3 nucleotides read TGCGCCAGCAGCTTGTATCAGGATCAGCCCCAGCATTTT.

The sample holds one count of this clone. The rearrangement uses TRBV18 and TRBJ1-1; 8 nucleotides match TRBD1. This CDR3 has 14 amino acids. Germline CDR1 is KGHSH and CDR2 is LQKENI. Trimming removed 3 bases from V and 2 bases from J; junction bases left unmatched: 2. DNA of the CDR3: TGTGCCAGCTCACCGGACAGGGCAAACACTGAAGCTTTCTTT. It yields the protein CASSPDRANTEAFF.

This chain links TRBV19 with TRBJ2-5, with 8 bases identical to TRBD1. Germline V gene sequence: CDR1 LNHDA, CDR2 SQIVND (reference sequence). This CDR3 has 16 amino acids. After removal of 6 bases from V and 1 base from J, the junction contained 10 bases not matched to a gene. The CDR3 sequence is CASRLGQGRGQETQYF. The CDR3 DNA reads TGTGCCAGTAGGCTCGGACAGGGACGAGGCCAAGAGACCCAGTACTTC.